The clone carrying this T cell receptor beta chain has ten or more counts. Its matching antigen is unknown. This entry is derived from a study of T cell repertoires in cytomegalovirus infection. In the study overall: Both a matching HLA type and CMV infection were indicated by public TCR beta signatures.

Per the germline V gene, CDR1 is WSHSY and CDR2 is SAAADI. V lost 6 bases and J 4 bases, leaving 19 bases between the germline ends. CDR3 size: 15 residues. One entry per CDR3 protein results from TCRdb running MiXCR on the reads. The repertoire consists of 300,000 or so distinct CDR3 sequences, with roughly 26% occurring once and the leading ten covering approximately 13%. Study-level results: The ex vivo response showed dominance by HLA-C-restricted CMV-specific TCR beta clonotypes. CMV carriers having the relevant HLA were flagged by cumulative public TCR beta family frequency.

Sequenced input: PBMCs. The chain recombines TRBV10-2 with TRBJ2-7; D is tentatively TRBD1 or TRBD2 (5 bases each). The source is a human donor in good health (CMV status not recorded). Some clones in this sample may be carry-over from other donors' samples. The CDR3 nucleotides read TGCGCCAGCAGCCCCCCGGGACCGGAAAGGTACGAGCAGTACTTC. Protein product: CASSPPGPERYEQYF.